The 15 T cell receptor beta chains in this list originate from one sample, sequenced in a study of OX40 agonist ivuxolimab in advanced cancers. Measured with immunoSEQ multiplex PCR; TCRdb has only the in-frame clones, and not every one. The sample carries 48,000 or so clones, around 87% recorded once. The starting material was CD4+ or CD8+ T cells sorted from blood, obtained in a trial of the OX40 agonist ivuxolimab. The receptors here all came from an adult with an advanced solid tumor such as melanoma, head and neck, liver or kidney cancer.

This chain connects TRBV21-1 to TRBJ2-7; TRBD1, the D gene given by the table, was not confirmed from the DNA. TRBV21-1 represents a pseudogene. The CDR3 has 15 amino acids. The CDR3 DNA reads as TGTGCCAGCAGCAAAGGTAAGGACAGGGTAAACGAGCAGTACTTC. Translating gives CASSKGKDRVNEQYF.

The rearrangement joins TRBV4-1 to TRBJ1-5; the D is unclear. The CDR3 sequence is 17 residues long. V was clipped by 4 bases and J by 2 bases, with 18 bases between them. Germline values: CDR1 MGHRA, CDR2 YSYEKL. This CDR3 is CASSPQRARLGNQPQHF. CDR3 DNA sequence: TGCGCCAGCAGCCCCCAAAGGGCGCGCTTGGGCAATCAGCCCCAGCATTTT.

V and J are TRBV30 and TRBJ1-5, with TRBD1 matching over 7 bases. Germline V gene sequence: CDR1 GTSNPN, CDR2 SVGIG (reference sequence). V shed 7 bases, J shed 4 bases, and the junction held 7 bases outside the gene matches. The CDR3 has 13 residues. The CDR3 here is CASSQGGNQPQHF. CDR3 nucleotide sequence: TGTGCCTCCTCCCAGGGGGGGAATCAGCCCCAGCATTTT.

The chain recombines TRBV6-1 with TRBJ1-4; 7 bases align to TRBD1. CDR3 length: 16 residues. V shed 3 bases and J 8 bases; nucleotides not matched to a gene: 12. Germline CDR1 and CDR2: MNHNS and SASEGT. CDR3 sequence reads: CASSDALQGGYEKLFF. The CDR3, as DNA: TGTGCCAGCAGTGACGCCCTCCAGGGGGGTTACGAAAAACTGTTTTTT.

The chain is built from TRBV14 and TRBJ2-5; tentatively, D is TRBD1 (5 bases). The J call is doubtful: the DNA matches TRBJ2-7 better. The germline V gene encodes CDR1 SGHDN and CDR2 FVKESK. This CDR3 comprises 15 residues. CDR3 coding DNA: TGTGCCAGCGGCGTGTTAGGGGCGGAACCCTACGAGCAGTACTTC. Protein product: CASGVLGAEPYEQYF.

The chain carries TRBV19 and TRBJ2-1; no clear D gene. The germline V gene has CDR1 LNHDA and CDR2 SQIVND (reference sequence). Trimming pared 3 bases from V and 0 bases from J, leaving 9 bases between. This CDR3 spans 15 amino acids. This CDR3 is CASSIGAYSYNEQFF. CDR3 DNA sequence: TGTGCCAGTAGTATCGGCGCGTACTCCTACAATGAGCAGTTCTTC.

The chain joins TRBV19 to TRBJ1-5; 7 bases agree with TRBD1. The CDR3 sequence is 15 residues long. The V gene's germline CDR1 is LNHDA and CDR2 SQIVND (reference sequence). The V gene end was trimmed by 4 bases and the J gene end by 0 bases; junction bases not matched to a gene: 3. The CDR3 reads CASSTGTDSNQPQHF. CDR3 DNA: TGTGCCAGTAGTACCGGGACAGATAGCAATCAGCCCCAGCATTTT.

The chain couples TRBV30 to TRBJ1-2; D possibly corresponds to TRBD1 (5 bases). Germline-derived CDR1 and CDR2 are GTSNPN and SVGIG (reference sequence). The CDR3 length is 11 residues. V shed 8 bases and J shed 3 bases, with 10 bases lying between them. The CDR3 spells CALGRDYGYTF. The DNA of the CDR3 is TGTGCCCTCGGCAGGGACTATGGCTACACCTTC.

The genes are TRBV6-5 and TRBJ1-1; 7 bases fit TRBD1. The CDR3 is made up of 14 amino acids. Germline V CDR1 and CDR2: MNHEY, SVGAGI. The V gene end was trimmed by 6 bases and the J gene end by 0 bases; junction bases not matched to a gene: 4. The DNA for the CDR3 is TGTGCCAGCAGCAAGACAGGGCTGAACACTGAAGCTTTCTTT. This encodes CASSKTGLNTEAFF.

The rearrangement joins TRBV19 to TRBJ2-7; D remains ambiguous. V was cut by 6 bases and J by 1 base, with 13 bases left in between. This CDR3 has 14 residues. Germline lookup yields CDR1 LNHDA and CDR2 SQIVND (reference sequence). The CDR3 here is CASRPKDWSYEQYF. The CDR3 nucleotides are TGTGCCAGTAGACCCAAAGATTGGTCCTACGAGCAGTACTTC.

The chain employs TRBV5-1 and TRBJ2-5; D is unresolved. Germline loops: CDR1 SGHRS, CDR2 YFSETQ. The CDR3 has 15 residues. The germline V and J ends were trimmed by 0 bases and 2 bases, with 11 bases remaining between them. The CDR3 coding sequence is TGCGCCAGCAGCTTGGCCGGCAGCGTTCAAGAGACCCAGTACTTC. Translated, it gives CASSLAGSVQETQYF.

This sequence joins TRBV12-2 and TRBJ2-7; the DNA was not used to check the table's D call, TRBD1. TRBV12-2 is reported as a pseudogene. This CDR3 has 19 residues. The CDR3 protein is CASRATRDRAGGSSYEQYF. In DNA, the CDR3 is TGTGCAAGTCGCGCCACCCGGGACAGGGCCGGCGGCAGCTCCTACGAGCAGTACTTC.

The V gene is TRBV7-2, the J gene TRBJ2-1; D remains ambiguous. This CDR3 contains 15 residues. CDR1 and CDR2 from the germline V gene are SGHTA and FQGNSA. V shed 5 bases and J shed 3 bases, with 14 bases lying between them. The CDR3 DNA sequence: TGTGCCAGCAGCGACGTCGGTACGGGCTACAATGAGCAGTTCTTC. Residues: CASSDVGTGYNEQFF.

This clone turned up a few times. This rearrangement joins TRBV9 to TRBJ1-1; D gene uncertain. Per germline, CDR1 SGDLS and CDR2 YYNGEE. The V gene lost 4 bases and the J gene lost 4 bases, with 8 bases spanning the gap. The CDR3 covers 12 residues. The DNA of the CDR3 is TGTGCCAGCAGCCTCCCTACCACTGAAGCTTTCTTT. It specifies CASSLPTTEAFF.

There are a few counts of this clone. The rearrangement uses TRBV7-9 and TRBJ1-2, with a possible D match to TRBD1 (5 bases). The V gene lost 1 base and the J gene lost 4 bases, with 7 bases spanning the gap. The CDR3 covers 13 residues. Per the germline V gene, CDR1 is SEHNR and CDR2 is FQNEAQ (reference sequence). The CDR3 DNA sequence: TGTGCCAGCAGCTTAGATGGGGGCTATGGCTACACCTTC. This codes for CASSLDGGYGYTF.